The rows below give T cell receptor beta chains drawn from one sample of a study of regulatory T cells in long-lasting Graves disease. TCRdb itself ran the multiplex PCR reads through MiXCR, one entry per CDR3 protein. This table has hundreds of thousands of distinct CDR3 sequences, approximately 15% appearing once. This sample was shared with a second study, whose subject was T cells in Graves' hyperthyroidism and ophthalmopathy.

The source material was peripheral blood mononuclear cells (PBMCs), sampled at new diagnosis, from a patient treated with antithyroid drugs. The source is a young woman with Graves disease. CDR3s include the opening cysteine and the closing phenylalanine or tryptophan. The order of the fields is D gene, J gene, V gene, clone size, CDR3 DNA, CDR3 protein. The D gene is left open where the match is weak. Where a row states a size, it is once, few, many or the class of an expanded clone; other rows omit it.

>NA|TRBJ2-7|TRBV11-3|few
TGTGCCAGCAGCGGAGGGGTCGTCCCCAACGACGAGCAGTACTTC
CASSGGVVPNDEQYF
>NA|TRBJ1-1|TRBV7-3|medium-sized
TGTGCCAGCAGCTTCGGGGGCGGCACTGAAGCTTTCTTT
CASSFGGGTEAFF
>TRBD2|TRBJ2-1|TRBV28|many
TGTGCCAGCAGTTTATCTGGCGGGAGGTATAATGAGCAGTTCTTC
CASSLSGGRYNEQFF
>NA|TRBJ2-7|TRBV7-9|few
TGTGCCAGCAGCTGGGACTTTTCCTACGAGCAGTACTTC
CASSWDFSYEQYF
>TRBD1|TRBJ1-6|TRBV6-1|NA
TGTGCCAGCAGCCCGACCCAGGGGGCAACCTATAATTCACCCCTCCACTTT
CASSPTQGATYNSPLHF
>NA|TRBJ1-1|TRBV20-1|NA
TGCAGTGCTCCCCTTCTAGAGGGAACTGAGGCTTTCTTT
CSAPLLEGTEAFF
>NA|TRBJ1-2|TRBV3-1|NA
TGTGCCAGCAGCCAAGTCGTCCAGGGCATCGATGGCTACACCTTC
CASSQVVQGIDGYTF
>NA|TRBJ1-5|TRBV2|many
TGTGCCAGCAGGCAGCGGACAGTGAGCAATCAGCCCCAGCATTTT
CASRQRTVSNQPQHF
>TRBD1|TRBJ2-7|TRBV5-1|few
TGCGCCAGCAGCACTGACAGGGGATTCTCCTACGAGCAGTACTTC
CASSTDRGFSYEQYF
>TRBD1|TRBJ1-6|TRBV28|many
TGTGCCAGCAGTTCCCCGACAGGGGGCCTTTCACCCCTCCACTTT
CASSSPTGGLSPLHF
>TRBD2|TRBJ2-1|TRBV15|many
TGTGCCACCTTCGGGGGGTACAATGAGCAGTTCTTC
CATFGGYNEQFF
>TRBD1|TRBJ2-1|TRBV28|many
TGTGCCAGCAGTGAACTTTCCGGGACAGACAATGAGCAGTTCTTC
CASSELSGTDNEQFF
>NA|TRBJ2-1|TRBV25-1|NA
TGTGCCAGCAGTGAATCCCACACGTTCTTC
CASSESHTFF
>NA|TRBJ2-6|TRBV6-2/TRBV6-3|few
TGTGCCAGCACCCACACAGGGTCTGGGGCCAACGTCCTGACTTTC
CASTHTGSGANVLTF
>TRBD2|TRBJ2-1|TRBV6-4|NA
TGTGCCAGCAGTGACTCGACTAGCGGGAACAATGAGCAGTTCTTC
CASSDSTSGNNEQFF
>NA|TRBJ2-2|TRBV6-1|NA
TGTGCCAGCACCCGTGGGGCCCTAAACACCGGGGAGCTGTTTTTT
CASTRGALNTGELFF
>TRBD2|TRBJ2-5|TRBV27|NA
TGTGCCAGCAGTCCTGAGACTAGCGGGAGAAAGACCCAGTACTTC
CASSPETSGRKTQYF
>TRBD2|TRBJ2-2|TRBV7-3|few
TGTGCCAGCAGCTCCGTCCCGGGGGGCACCGGGGAGCTGTTTTTT
CASSSVPGGTGELFF
>TRBD2|TRBJ2-3|TRBV20-1|few
TGCAGTGAAGGGGGCCTAGCGGGAGGAGTGCCGGATACGCAGTATTTT
CSEGGLAGGVPDTQYF
>TRBD2|TRBJ2-7|TRBV6-6|many
TGTGCCAGCAGTTACTCGTTTCCTAGCGGAAGTTCCTACGAGCAGTACTTC
CASSYSFPSGSSYEQYF
>NA|TRBJ2-4|TRBV6-1|many
TGTGCCAGCAGTATCCCCAGGGGGGTGGACATTCAGTACTTC
CASSIPRGVDIQYF
>TRBD1|TRBJ1-5|TRBV11-2|few
TGTGCCAGCAGTTATACAGGGGGCGATCAGCCCCAGCATTTT
CASSYTGGDQPQHF
>NA|TRBJ2-7|TRBV5-1|NA
TGCGCCAGCGGTGGGTCGTCAGGTTACGAGCAGTACTTC
CASGGSSGYEQYF
>NA|TRBJ2-7|TRBV11-2|NA
TGTGCCAGCAGCTTCAGTAGGGCGGGCGAGCAGTACTTC
CASSFSRAGEQYF
>NA|TRBJ2-7|TRBV12-3/TRBV12-4|many
TGTGCCAGCAGCCTACTCGGGTCGCACGAGCAGTACTTC
CASSLLGSHEQYF
>NA|TRBJ2-2|TRBV4-1|NA
TGCGCCAGCAGCCAAGACCCAGGGGCGGCCGGGGAGCTGTTTTTT
CASSQDPGAAGELFF
>NA|TRBJ1-5|TRBV27|many
TGTGCCAGCAGTCTATCGGACAGACAGCCCCAGCATTTT
CASSLSDRQPQHF
>TRBD1|TRBJ1-5|TRBV24-1|many
TGTGCCACCAGTGAGTCGCAGGGGGCTCATCAGCCCCAGCATTTT
CATSESQGAHQPQHF
>NA|TRBJ2-3|TRBV5-1|many
TGCGCCAGCAGCTTTGTAGTCACAGATACGCAGTATTTT
CASSFVVTDTQYF
>NA|TRBJ2-1|TRBV5-1|many
TGCGCCAGCAGCGCAATAGCAGACAAAAACAATGAGCAGTTCTTC
CASSAIADKNNEQFF
>NA|TRBJ1-1|TRBV25-1|many
TGTGCCAGCACCCGGGCGGGGACTGAAGCTTTCTTT
CASTRAGTEAFF
>NA|TRBJ1-2|TRBV28|many
TGTGCCAGCAGTTCTTTGTTGGGAGGCTACACCTTC
CASSSLLGGYTF
>NA|TRBJ1-2|TRBV12-3/TRBV12-4|many
TGTGCCAGCTCCTCCCGGGCGTTAGCTAACTATGGCTACACCTTC
CASSSRALANYGYTF
>NA|TRBJ1-6|TRBV11-2|few
TGTGCCAGCAGCCCCCAGGGGACGGGGAATTCACCCCTCCACTTT
CASSPQGTGNSPLHF
>NA|TRBJ1-2|TRBV29-1|NA
TGCAGCGTTGCGTGGCGGGGGCGGCGTGGCTACACCTTC
CSVAWRGRRGYTF
>NA|TRBJ2-5|TRBV5-4|NA
TGTGCCAGCAGCATCAAACCCCAAGAGACCCAGTACTTC
CASSIKPQETQYF